What follows are 15 T cell receptor beta chains derived from one specimen sequenced in a study of molecular identifiers for immune sequencing clone quantification. In TCRdb, the PCR reads were re-called with MiXCR into one record per CDR3 protein. The data hold a few hundred thousand distinct CDR3 sequences, with 20% to 25% observed a single time. Sample: naive CD8+ T cells from blood, with Jurkat cell RNA spiked in. Subset meaning: FACS-sorted CD8+CD4-CCR7+CD45RA+ naive T cells. The receptors were gathered from a human donor in good health. Some libraries in this study had Jurkat cell RNA spiked in.

The V call is TRBV6-5, the J call TRBJ2-5; D is unresolved. Germline assignment: CDR1 MNHEY and CDR2 SVGAGI. V was clipped by 2 bases and J by 9 bases, with 13 bases between them. The CDR3 has 13 amino acids. The CDR3 here is CASSYGPIDPQYF. The CDR3 DNA sequence: TGTGCCAGCAGTTACGGCCCGATTGATCCCCAGTACTTC.

The J gene is TRBJ1-4, the V gene TRBV12-3 or TRBV12-4; D unresolved. The CDR3 loop spans 19 amino acids. V was cut by 3 bases and J by 0 bases, with 20 bases left in between. CDR3 nucleotide sequence: TGTGCCAGCAGTTTTAATAACCCGCCCTTGCAGGCAACTAATGAAAAACTGTTTTTT. It encodes CASSFNNPPLQATNEKLFF.

The chain joins TRBV6-5 to TRBJ2-7; D may be TRBD2 (7 bases). Deletions cut 2 bases from V and 3 bases from J, with 11 bases between. The CDR3 has 14 residues. Germline values: CDR1 MNHEY, CDR2 SVGAGI. The CDR3 spells CASSYGGAGYEQYF. The CDR3 nucleotides are TGTGCCAGCAGTTACGGGGGGGCTGGCTACGAGCAGTACTTC.

In its sample, this clonotype was seen many times. The chain couples TRBV15 to TRBJ1-5; D unresolved. Trimming cost V 0 bases and J 2 bases, with 17 bases left between them. Germline CDR1 reads LNHNV; CDR2 reads YYDKDF (reference sequence). The CDR3 contains 18 residues. The CDR3 reads CATSRDLGSPPGNQPQHF. The DNA for the CDR3 is TGTGCCACCAGCAGAGATCTTGGCAGTCCCCCAGGCAATCAGCCCCAGCATTTT.

This clonotype was counted ten times or more. The genes are TRBV12-3 or TRBV12-4 and TRBJ1-2; 7 nucleotides align to TRBD1. This CDR3 region has 14 residues. After removal of 5 bases from V and 2 bases from J, the junction contained 5 bases not matched to a gene. CDR3 residues: CASSPGQKNYGYTF. In nucleotides, the CDR3 is TGTGCCAGCAGTCCGGGACAGAAAAACTATGGCTACACCTTC.

DNA of the CDR3: TGCAGTGCTAGAGATTGGGGGATTACGGGGGGGCTAGATACGCAGTATTTT. Encoded protein: CSARDWGITGGLDTQYF. The V and J genes are TRBV20-1 and TRBJ2-3; 8 bases match TRBD2. V lost 0 bases, J lost 5 bases, and 13 bases stayed unmatched. The germline gives CDR1 DFQATT, CDR2 SNEGSKA (reference sequence). The CDR3 totals 17 residues.

This clonotype was found many times. The CDR3 reads CASILEPGQLLYGANVLTF. DNA of the CDR3: TGTGCCAGTATCCTAGAACCCGGACAGTTACTCTATGGGGCCAACGTCCTGACTTTC. The chain recombines TRBV19 with TRBJ2-6, with D possibly TRBD1 on 6 matching bases. V was trimmed by 7 bases and J by 3 bases, leaving 25 bases between them. Germline loops: CDR1 LNHDA, CDR2 SQIVND (reference sequence). The CDR3 loop spans 19 amino acids.

This clonotype has at least ten counts. The chain recombines TRBV6-5 with TRBJ2-1; 7 bases are shared with TRBD1. The V gene end was trimmed by 6 bases and the J gene end by 4 bases; junction bases not matched to a gene: 9. The CDR3 is 15 residues long. Germline V gives CDR1 MNHEY, CDR2 SVGAGI. This CDR3 reads CASSSGTDVYNEQFF. In DNA form, the CDR3 reads TGTGCCAGCAGCTCCGGGACAGACGTATACAATGAGCAGTTCTTC.

This clonotype occurred many times. CDR3 amino acids: CASSEAGSYEQYF. For the CDR3, the DNA is TGTGCCAGCAGTGAAGCAGGGTCCTACGAGCAGTACTTC. The chain is built from TRBV6-1 and TRBJ2-7, with no clear D. The CDR3 consists of 13 residues. Germline-derived CDR1 and CDR2 are MNHNS and SASEGT. The ends were cut back, 0 bases at V and 1 base at J, with 4 bases in the middle.

This clonotype has only a few counts. The chain joins TRBV25-1 to TRBJ1-1, with D possibly TRBD1 on 5 matching bases. Trimming stripped 1 base from V and 4 bases from J, with 7 bases between. CDR1 is MGHDK and CDR2 is SYGVNS in the germline V gene. CDR3 length: 13 amino acids. The CDR3 sequence: CASSESGSTEAFF. CDR3 DNA sequence: TGTGCCAGCAGTGAATCAGGGAGCACTGAAGCTTTCTTT.

This clonotype was detected many times. The chain recombines TRBV14 with TRBJ2-3; 7 bases map to TRBD2. V lost 4 bases to trimming and J lost 2 bases; unmatched junction nucleotides: 15. This CDR3 region has 18 residues. Germline V lookup: CDR1 SGHDN, CDR2 FVKESK. As DNA, the CDR3 is TGTGCCAGCAGCCTCCTTCCGACTAGCTTCGGGCTCACAGATACGCAGTATTTT. This gives the protein CASSLLPTSFGLTDTQYF.

This clonotype turned up a few times. This chain joins TRBV19 and TRBJ2-7, with 7 bases matching TRBD1. This CDR3 has 13 amino acids. The V segment lost 10 bases and the J segment 3 bases; nucleotides outside the gene matches: 9. The germline V gene has CDR1 LNHDA and CDR2 SQIVND (reference sequence). CDR3 residues: CATQGQVDYEQYF. CDR3 DNA sequence: TGTGCCACTCAAGGACAGGTAGACTACGAGCAGTACTTC.

The chain has TRBV7-9 and TRBJ2-7; 10 bases line up with TRBD2. Germline trimming cut 4 bases from V and 1 base from J; bases unmatched to any gene: 4. From germline, CDR1 is SEHNR and CDR2 FQNEAQ (reference sequence). The CDR3 extends over 15 amino acids. CDR3 amino acids: CASSYRTSGSYEQYF. The CDR3 DNA reads as TGTGCCAGCAGCTACAGGACTAGCGGATCCTACGAGCAGTACTTC. The entire variable domain, with the rest obtained from reference TRBV7-9 and TRBJ2-7, is as follows: DTGVSQNPRHKITKRGQNVTFRCDPISEHNRLYWYRQTLGQGPEFLTYFQNEAQLEKSRLLSDRFSAERPKGSFSTLEIQRTEQGDSAMYLCASSYRTSGSYEQYFGPGTRLTVT.

There are a few counts of this clonotype. V and J are TRBV20-1 and TRBJ2-3; the match to TRBD2 covers 7 bases. Germline loops: CDR1 DFQATT, CDR2 SNEGSKA (reference sequence). The CDR3 length is 15 residues. Unmatched junction bases numbered 7, after V lost 3 bases and J lost 1 base. CDR3 residues: CSASWRGRRTDTQYF. The CDR3 region has the DNA TGCAGTGCTAGTTGGCGGGGGAGGCGCACAGATACGCAGTATTTT.

This clonotype showed up just a few times. A single base separates this from a much larger clone, so it may be a read error. This chain links TRBV29-1 with TRBJ2-3; 8 bases are a match to TRBD2. CDR1 and CDR2 from the germline V gene are SQVTM and ANQGSEA. The CDR3 consists of 14 residues. The CDR3 DNA is TGCAGCGTTGAAGGTGCGGGAGGCACAGATACGCGGTATTTT. This gives the protein CSVEGAGGTDTRYF.